The next 28 T cell receptor delta chains were all read from a single sample in a study of Vδ1+ human thymocytes. Extracted RNA was reverse transcribed into cDNA. The CDR3 regions were amplified by multiplex PCR from V-gene primers to a constant-region primer. TCRdb reprocessed the multiplex PCR reads through CATT. Altogether about 25,000 delta-chain clones are present, 7.4% being singletons, with the ten largest covering around 1%. The antigens of these receptors remain unknown. Study findings and constraints: Highly polyclonal TRG and TRD repertoires with Gaussian CDR3 length distributions appeared in thymus.

The sample was Vdelta1+ gamma-delta thymocytes from the thymus. Subset reported: FACS-sorted CD3+ TCRalphabeta- TCRVdelta1+ TCRVdelta2- thymocytes. These receptors were obtained from a girl less than two years old who had congenital heart surgery.

This clone came up a few times. The chain employs TRDV1 and TRDJ1; 8 positions match TRDD3. The CDR3 length is 20 residues. V was pared by 1 base and J by 2 bases, with 18 bases of the junction left unmatched. Per the germline V gene, CDR1 is TSWWSYY and CDR2 is QGS. CDR3 nucleotide sequence: TGTGCTCTTGGGGAACCACTCATTCCATTCCGGGGATACCTTACCGATAAACTCATCTTT. Translated: CALGEPLIPFRGYLTDKLIF.

V usage is TRDV1 and J usage is TRDJ1, with TRDD3 matching over 10 bases. CDR3 length equals 23 residues. Germline CDR1 TSWWSYY, CDR2 QGS. Trimming at V came to 3 bases and at J to 0 bases, leaving 25 bases not matched to a gene. CDR3 bases: TGTGCTCTTGGGGACATGCTTCCCAATCGGGAACCTTACTGGGGGATTAACACCGATAAACTCATCTTT. It codes for CALGDMLPNREPYWGINTDKLIF.

V and J are TRDV1 and TRDJ1; TRDD3 matches 12 bases. The V segment lost 5 bases and the J segment 0 bases; nucleotides outside the gene matches: 10. CDR3 length: 18 amino acids. Germline V gives CDR1 TSWWSYY, CDR2 QGS. CDR3 in amino acids: CALGNWGIPWDYTDKLIF. CDR3 coding DNA: TGTGCTCTTGGGAACTGGGGGATACCATGGGATTACACCGATAAACTCATCTTT.

The chain is built from TRDV1 and TRDJ1, with TRDD3 identical over 13 bases. This CDR3 has 20 residues. Germline V lookup: CDR1 TSWWSYY, CDR2 QGS. V dropped 9 bases and J dropped 0; count of bases not matched to a gene: 19. The CDR3 bases are TGTGCTCTGCTGCACGTATTTGGTACTGGGGGATACGGGTACACCGATAAACTCATCTTT. Translated, it gives CALLHVFGTGGYGYTDKLIF.

The V gene is TRDV1, the J gene TRDJ1; D uncertain. Trimming shortened V by 1 base and J by 0 bases, and 24 bases separated the two germline ends. In germline, CDR1 is TSWWSYY, CDR2 QGS. The CDR3 has 20 residues. CDR3 amino acids: CALGEHPHWEPNQHTDKLIF. CDR3 DNA sequence: TGTGCTCTTGGGGAACATCCTCATTGGGAACCCAACCAACACACCGATAAACTCATCTTT.

The genes are TRDV1 and TRDJ1; 10 nucleotides agree with TRDD3. V lost 2 bases, J lost 2 bases, and 29 bases stayed unmatched. Germline V gene sequence: CDR1 TSWWSYY, CDR2 QGS. CDR3 length equals 24 residues. This chain's CDR3 is CALGESSTPRAVGDTPCRTDKLIF. In nucleotides, the CDR3 is TGTGCTCTTGGGGAATCGTCAACTCCCCGGGCGGTGGGGGATACCCCATGTAGGACCGATAAACTCATCTTT.

This clone was found a few times. The gene calls are TRDV1 and TRDJ1; D unclear. The V gene lost 3 bases and the J gene lost 1 base, with 12 bases spanning the gap. CDR1 and CDR2 (germline): TSWWSYY, QGS. This CDR3 region has 15 residues. CDR3 in DNA: TGTGCTCTTGGGGACCCGAGGCCCGGCACCGATAAACTCATCTTT. Translated: CALGDPRPGTDKLIF.

No V gene was called, and the J gene is TRDJ1. The CDR3 has 18 residues. The CDR3 sequence is CALGAPAPLRKSADKLIF. CDR3 coding DNA: TGTGCTCTTGGGGCCCCGGCCCCCCTTCGGAAATCGGCCGATAAACTCATCTTT.

This clone appeared a few times. The J gene is TRDJ1, the V gene TRDV1; D might be TRDD2 (6 bases). The V end was cut by 2 bases, the J end by 3 bases, with 16 bases between. This CDR3 contains 16 residues. CDR1 is TSWWSYY, CDR2 QGS, per germline. CDR3 sequence: CALGEFPFHSSDKLIF. The CDR3 coding sequence is TGTGCTCTTGGGGAATTCCCCTTCCATTCTTCCGATAAACTCATCTTT.

By frequency in the sample, this clone is medium-sized (0.01 to 0.1%). This chain uses TRDV2 with TRDJ1, with D possibly TRDD3 on 5 matching bases. The germline V gene has CDR1 GEAIGNYY and CDR2 EKD. The germline V and J ends were trimmed by 0 bases and 0 bases, with 19 bases remaining between them. CDR3 length equals 18 residues. The DNA for the CDR3 is TGTGCCTGTGACACCGTATCCCTCCGGGGGGTGTACACCGATAAACTCATCTTT. Its translation is CACDTVSLRGVYTDKLIF.

This clone was observed a few times. The chain recombines TRDV1 with TRDJ1, with a weak D call TRDD2 (6 bases). V was clipped by 5 bases and J by 0 bases, with 19 bases between them. This CDR3 has 17 amino acids. Germline CDR1 and CDR2: TSWWSYY and QGS. The chain's CDR3 is CALGKAFRGSYTDKLIF. The CDR3 nucleotides read TGTGCTCTTGGGAAGGCCTTCCGGGGTTCTTACACCGATAAACTCATCTTT.

J is TRDJ1 and V is TRDV1; 8 positions match TRDD3. Matching the DNA to germline supplied the J gene, which TCRdb does not give. This CDR3 region has 23 residues. Germline lookup yields CDR1 TSWWSYY and CDR2 QGS. The ends lost 6 bases at V and 1 base at J; junction bases unmatched: 31. The DNA for the CDR3 is TGTGCTCTTGGTTCCCAAACCTGCGTCCTTCGGGCGGGATACGGCCGATGCACCGATAAACTCATCTTT. Amino acid sequence: CALGSQTCVLRAGYGRCTDKLIF.

The chain is built from TRDV1 and TRDJ1, with TRDD3 matching 10 bases. Germline assignment: CDR1 TSWWSYY and CDR2 QGS. The CDR3 extends over 20 amino acids. Losses at the gene ends were 3 bases for V and 0 bases for J; bases not matched to a gene: 16. CDR3 loop: CALGDHPRGIRGKYTDKLIF. As DNA, the CDR3 is TGTGCTCTTGGGGACCACCCAAGGGGGATACGCGGAAAGTACACCGATAAACTCATCTTT.

V is TRDV1 and J is TRDJ1; 10 positions agree with TRDD3. J was trimmed by 2 bases and V by 2 bases; bases with no gene match: 20. Per germline, CDR1 TSWWSYY and CDR2 QGS. The CDR3 extends over 21 amino acids. In DNA form, the CDR3 reads TGTGCTCTTGGGGAATCAGACCTAGGGGGACTGGGGGATCCTCCGACCGATAAACTCATCTTT. Translation: CALGESDLGGLGDPPTDKLIF.

V gene TRDV1 combines with J gene TRDJ1; TRDD2 matches at 7 bases. As TCRdb names no J gene, one was assigned here on the basis of a DNA match to germline. The CDR3 consists of 20 residues. The J segment lost 6 bases and the V segment lost 3 bases, leaving 25 bases of the junction unmatched. Per the germline V gene, CDR1 is TSWWSYY and CDR2 is QGS. CDR3 loop: CALGDLIPTFGLRRDYKLIF. The CDR3 region has the DNA TGTGCTCTTGGGGACCTTATTCCTACTTTCGGCCTACGCCGCGATTATAAACTCATCTTT.

J is TRDJ1 and V is TRDV1; 10 nucleotides agree with TRDD3. V trimming: 2 bases; J trimming: 1 base; junction bases outside the gene matches: 13. CDR3 size: 19 residues. The germline gives CDR1 TSWWSYY, CDR2 QGS. CDR3 sequence reads: CALGETTPLLGDCTDKLIF. The CDR3 nucleotides are TGTGCTCTTGGGGAAACTACTCCCTTACTGGGGGATTGCACCGATAAACTCATCTTT.

This chain links TRDV1 with TRDJ1; D is unclear. In the absence of a J gene in TCRdb, the DNA was matched to germline to assign it here. CDR1 and CDR2 (germline): TSWWSYY, QGS. Trimming stripped 1 base from V and 1 base from J, with 25 bases between. There are 20 residues in the CDR3. The CDR3 DNA reads TGTGCTCTTGGGGAACGGTACGGGGTGGTGAGAGGGTCGGCCACCGATAAACTCATCTTT. It specifies CALGERYGVVRGSATDKLIF.

The J gene is TRDJ1, the V gene TRDV1, with D hard to call. The CDR3 loop spans 17 amino acids. Trimming cost V 2 bases and J 1 base, with 17 bases left between them. Germline CDR1 TSWWSYY, CDR2 QGS. The CDR3 nucleotides read TGTGCTCTTGGGGAATATTGGGCAGGATCCTGCACCGATAAACTCATCTTT. It translates to CALGEYWAGSCTDKLIF.

This clone is labeled as medium-sized. V is TRDV2 and J is TRDJ1, with a weak D call TRDD3 (6 bases). The CDR3 consists of 14 residues. V lost 5 bases and J 1 base, leaving 13 bases between the germline ends. Germline CDR1 GEAIGNYY, CDR2 EKD. DNA for the CDR3: TGTGCCTGTGCGTTTTGGGGGCCCACCGATAAACTCATCTTT. The encoded protein is CACAFWGPTDKLIF.

A few counts support this clone. Within the sample, other DNA sequences also encode this same CDR3. V is TRDV1 and J is TRDJ1; D remains ambiguous. CDR3 length: 15 residues. V was pared by 0 bases and J by 0 bases, with 8 bases between. CDR1 and CDR2 (germline): TSWWSYY, QGS. The CDR3 reads CALGELEGYTDKLIF. CDR3 coding DNA: TGTGCTCTTGGGGAACTAGAAGGGTACACCGATAAACTCATCTTT.

V usage is TRDV1 and J usage is TRDJ1, with 8 bases fitting TRDD3. Germline CDR1 reads TSWWSYY; CDR2 reads QGS. With V trimmed by 0 bases and J by 0 bases, 15 bases remained unmatched. The CDR3 runs 20 residues. The CDR3 DNA reads as TGTGCTCTTGGGGAACTAGTACAAAGAGGGATACGGCCCTACACCGATAAACTCATCTTT. It yields the protein CALGELVQRGIRPYTDKLIF.

The rearrangement uses TRDV1 and TRDJ1, with 11 positions matching TRDD3. Trimming cost V 3 bases and J 6 bases; bases outside gene matches: 27. The CDR3 consists of 22 residues. Germline V gene data show CDR1 as TSWWSYY and CDR2 as QGS. The CDR3 sequence is CALGDSSFRALGDTLLWHKLIF. CDR3 in DNA: TGTGCTCTTGGGGATTCTTCCTTCCGGGCCTTGGGGGATACGCTGTTATGGCATAAACTCATCTTT.

This clone was detected a few times. This chain uses TRDV1 with TRDJ1, with 10 bases identical to TRDD3. This CDR3 comprises 18 residues. Germline CDR1 TSWWSYY, CDR2 QGS. The J segment lost 0 bases and the V segment lost 7 bases, leaving 14 bases of the junction unmatched. CDR3 sequence reads: CALALYWGIPLYTDKLIF. CDR3 nucleotides: TGTGCTCTTGCTCTATACTGGGGGATTCCTCTGTACACCGATAAACTCATCTTT.

This clone was counted only a few times. V is TRDV1 and J is TRDJ1, with TRDD3 identical over 9 bases. The CDR3 covers 18 residues. Germline CDR1 is TSWWSYY and CDR2 is QGS. Trimming at V came to 0 bases and at J to 2 bases, leaving 10 bases not matched to a gene. The CDR3 sequence is CALGELPVYWGTTDKLIF. The CDR3 coding sequence is TGTGCTCTTGGGGAACTCCCGGTTTACTGGGGGACAACCGATAAACTCATCTTT.

This clone was counted between two and nine times. A junction boundary mismatches the germline segment, possibly from a read error. The same CDR3 also results from other DNA sequences found in this sample. This rearrangement joins TRDV1 to TRDJ1; 8 positions match TRDD3. Germline V CDR1 and CDR2: TSWWSYY, QGS. The CDR3 sequence is 18 residues long. The CDR3 DNA reads as TGTGCTCTTGGGGAAAGGATAAGGGGGATAACTTCCACCGATAAACTTATCTTT. This codes for CALGERIRGITSTDKLIF.

The chain has TRDV1 and TRDJ1; TRDD2 matches at 7 bases. There are 23 residues in the CDR3. From germline, CDR1 is TSWWSYY and CDR2 QGS. V was pared by 0 bases and J by 1 base, with 26 bases of the junction left unmatched. CDR3 amino acids: CALGELSLSSYLTSGAPTDKLIF. The DNA of the CDR3 is TGTGCTCTTGGGGAACTTAGTCTCAGTTCCTACCTTACCTCAGGGGCCCCCACCGATAAACTCATCTTT.

This clone was detected only a few times. V usage is TRDV1 and J usage is TRDJ1; D unresolved. CDR1 is TSWWSYY, CDR2 QGS, per germline. The CDR3 contains 14 residues. Trimming stripped 1 base from V and 3 bases from J, with 9 bases between. The CDR3 region has the DNA TGTGCTCTTGGGGAACGTGGAGGGGCCGATAAACTCATCTTT. Protein sequence: CALGERGGADKLIF.

This clone turned up a few times. The V and J genes are TRDV1 and TRDJ1, with 12 bases that match TRDD3. This CDR3 has 18 amino acids. Trimming at V came to 3 bases and at J to 0 bases, leaving 8 bases not matched to a gene. Germline CDR1 reads TSWWSYY; CDR2 reads QGS. The chain's CDR3 is CALGDPGGYAPYTDKLIF. In DNA form, the CDR3 reads TGTGCTCTTGGGGATCCTGGGGGATACGCTCCGTACACCGATAAACTCATCTTT.